This T cell receptor beta chain was retrieved from a study of cytomegalovirus exposure and HLA in healthy donors. Whole-study findings and limits: Most subjects had HLA-A and HLA-B alleles reportedly predicted accurately by TCR beta sequences. Most TCR beta V segments were productive about 87% or about 30% of the time in an earlier analysis.

At collection, donors were nominally healthy, but unrecorded immune exposures were probable. Worth noting for this clone: Its antigen is undetermined.

In the PCR, 60 Vbeta and 13 Jbeta primers were used. Assay: immunoSEQ multiplex PCR; the TCRdb copy retains only in-frame clones and omits some. The sample has about 150,000 clones; around 80% are singletons. V lost 6 bases and J lost 4; bases outside the gene matches: 2. The length of the CDR3 is 13 residues. Germline loops: CDR1 SGHTA, CDR2 FQGTGA. This rearrangement joins TRBV7-3 to TRBJ2-2; TRBD1 aligns across 7 bases. Sequencing was done on a sample of PBMCs. The receptor's source is a woman in her 30s in good health and CMV-seronegative. The CDR3 loop is CASRTGVTGELFF. CDR3 bases: TGTGCCAGCAGAACAGGGGTCACCGGGGAGCTGTTTTTT.